The next 20 T cell receptor beta chains were all read from a single sample in a study of control samples from healthy donors and cancer patients. TCRdb keeps only in-frame clones here, not all; method: immunoSEQ multiplex PCR. The table records about 74,000 clones, over 75% of them present only once. The sequenced sample consisted of blood. Receptors were obtained from a woman aged 45 to 65 in good health.

The rearrangement links TRBV6-6 to TRBJ1-1; D gene ambiguous. This CDR3 has 11 residues. V lost 8 bases to trimming and J lost 4 bases, with 8 bases between them. CDR1 is MNHNY and CDR2 is SVGAGI in the germline V gene (reference sequence). CDR3 DNA sequence: TGTGCCAGCTCTCTCCTCACTGAAGCTTTCTTT. It translates to CASSLLTEAFF.

The rearrangement links TRBV4-1 to TRBJ2-1; D might be TRBD1 (6 bases). This CDR3 comprises 15 residues. Trimming took 0 bases from V and 4 from J, leaving 10 bases between them. Germline CDR1 is MGHRA and CDR2 is YSYEKL. CDR3 sequence: CASSQENRAYNEQFF. The CDR3 nucleotides are TGCGCCAGCAGCCAAGAGAACAGGGCATACAATGAGCAGTTCTTC.

The chain has TRBV29-1 and TRBJ1-2; D perhaps matches TRBD1 (6 bases). This CDR3 is built from 14 residues. CDR1 is SQVTM and CDR2 is ANQGSEA in the germline V gene. Trimming took off 1 base at V and 4 bases at J, with 13 bases between the two ends. CDR3 amino acids: CSVEGQGIIYGYTF. The DNA for the CDR3 is TGCAGCGTTGAAGGGCAGGGGATCATCTATGGCTACACCTTC.

The chain couples TRBV10-1 to TRBJ1-1; D is undetermined. The ends were cut back, 0 bases at V and 7 bases at J, with 9 bases in the middle. Germline values: CDR1 WNHNN, CDR2 SYGVQD (reference sequence). The CDR3 extends over 13 amino acids. In DNA, the CDR3 is TGCGCCAGCAGTGAGTCGAGAAGAATTGAAGCTTTCTTT. Translating gives CASSESRRIEAFF.

V is TRBV5-1 and J is TRBJ2-2; 10 nucleotides match TRBD2. The junction had 7 bases not matched to a gene; V was cut back by 6 bases and J by 5 bases. The germline gives CDR1 SGHRS, CDR2 YFSETQ. The CDR3 has 15 amino acids. The CDR3: CASTPSGGGTGELFF. The CDR3 DNA reads as TGCGCCAGCACCCCTAGCGGGGGTGGTACCGGGGAGCTGTTTTTT.

This clone was observed a few times. Distinct nucleotide sequences in the sample also encode this CDR3. The V and J genes are TRBV2 and TRBJ2-7; D possibly corresponds to TRBD2 (5 bases). CDR1 and CDR2 from the germline V gene are SNHLY and FYNNEI. The CDR3 has 12 residues. Trimming took off 2 bases at V and 4 bases at J, with 6 bases between the two ends. The DNA of the CDR3 is TGTGCCAGCAGTGAAACTAGGTACGAGCAGTACTTC. Translated, it gives CASSETRYEQYF.

This chain uses TRBV6-5 with TRBJ1-4, with a tentative D call TRBD1 (6 bases). The germline CDR1 and CDR2 sequences are MNHEY and SVGAGI. The CDR3 covers 11 residues. The germline V and J ends were trimmed by 10 bases and 8 bases, with 11 bases remaining between them. For the CDR3, the DNA is TGTGCCATACAGGGTAACGAAAAACTGTTTTTT. This codes for CAIQGNEKLFF.

The genes are TRBV7-9 and TRBJ1-4; TRBD1 might be the D (5 bases). Germline lookup yields CDR1 SEHNR and CDR2 FQNEAQ (reference sequence). V shed 5 bases and J shed 2 bases, with 12 bases lying between them. The CDR3 totals 15 residues. The CDR3 reads CASSKTRATNEKLFF. In nucleotides, the CDR3 is TGTGCCAGCAGCAAAACCAGGGCCACTAATGAAAAACTGTTTTTT.

This chain uses TRBV5-4 with TRBJ2-3, with 7 positions matching TRBD2. V was pared by 0 bases and J by 10 bases, with 11 bases of the junction left unmatched. Germline V gene data show CDR1 as SGHNT and CDR2 as YYREEE (reference sequence). This CDR3 spans 15 amino acids. CDR3 sequence: CASSLGGTTLSPQYF. The CDR3 nucleotides read TGTGCCAGCAGCTTGGGAGGGACTACCCTTTCTCCGCAGTATTTT.

V gene TRBV19 combines with J gene TRBJ1-4; D gene unclear. This CDR3 is 14 amino acids long. Trimming shortened V by 5 bases and J by 5 bases, and 12 bases separated the two germline ends. Germline V gene data show CDR1 as LNHDA and CDR2 as SQIVND (reference sequence). The CDR3 DNA is TGTGCCAGTAGTCAGAGGGTTGGGAATGAAAAACTGTTTTTT. It yields the protein CASSQRVGNEKLFF.

V and J are TRBV5-4 and TRBJ1-1, with 8 bases that match TRBD1. Germline CDR1 is SGHNT and CDR2 is YYREEE (reference sequence). This CDR3 is 15 amino acids long. V trimming: 0 bases; J trimming: 5 bases; junction bases outside the gene matches: 6. CDR3 in DNA: TGTGCCAGCAGCTTGGGTCTAACAGGGGGGACTGAAGCTTTCTTT. This translates into CASSLGLTGGTEAFF.

J is TRBJ1-4 and V is TRBV6-5; TRBD1 agrees at 7 bases. V lost 7 bases and J lost 6; bases outside the gene matches: 8. Germline lookup yields CDR1 MNHEY and CDR2 SVGAGI. The CDR3 runs to 14 residues. CDR3: CASTRQGLHEKLFF. CDR3 nucleotides: TGTGCCAGCACGAGACAGGGATTGCATGAAAAACTGTTTTTT.

Only one count was recorded for this clone. The chain is built from TRBV2 and TRBJ2-2; D possibly corresponds to TRBD1 (5 bases). V was shortened by 5 bases and J by 0 bases, with 13 bases between the two germline ends. This CDR3 region has 16 residues. From germline, CDR1 is SNHLY and CDR2 FYNNEI. The CDR3 DNA reads TGTGCCAGCAGTCCGTGGACACGCGCGAACACCGGGGAGCTGTTTTTT. Protein product: CASSPWTRANTGELFF. The variable domain in full, with the rest retrieved from reference TRBV2 and TRBJ2-2, is EPEVTQTPSHQVTQMGQEVILRCVPISNHLYFYWYRQILGQKVEFLVSFYNNEISEKSEIFDDQFSVERPDGSNFTLKIRSTKLEDSAMYFCASSPWTRANTGELFFGEGSRLTVL.

This sequence joins TRBV9 and TRBJ2-1; TRBD2 matches at 8 bases. The CDR3 has 15 amino acids. The V gene end was trimmed by 2 bases and the J gene end by 2 bases; junction bases not matched to a gene: 3. Germline CDR1 is SGDLS and CDR2 is YYNGEE. CDR3 in amino acids: CASSVGGGTYNEQFF. The CDR3 DNA reads as TGTGCCAGCAGCGTCGGCGGGGGGACCTACAATGAGCAGTTCTTC.

This chain uses TRBV30 with TRBJ1-1, with TRBD1 matching 10 bases. The junction had 8 bases not matched to a gene; V was cut back by 5 bases and J by 2 bases. The CDR3 consists of 15 residues. Germline V gene lookup returns CDR1 GTSNPN and CDR2 SVGIG (reference sequence). The DNA of the CDR3 is TGTGCCTGGGGCCGGACAGGGGGGTATAACACTGAAGCTTTCTTT. Protein sequence: CAWGRTGGYNTEAFF.

The CDR3 protein is CASSLGTGYYQPQHF. CDR3 bases: TGTGCCAGCAGCCTAGGAACAGGGTATTATCAGCCCCAGCATTTT. The J gene is TRBJ1-5, the V gene TRBV7-2, with D maybe TRBD1 (6 bases). Looked up from germline, CDR1 is SGHTA and CDR2 is FQGNSA. The CDR3 consists of 15 residues. The ends were cut back, 5 bases at V and 5 bases at J, with 16 bases in the middle.

V usage is TRBV13 and J usage is TRBJ2-1; D is perhaps TRBD2 (5 bases). V was trimmed by 5 bases and J by 6 bases, leaving 17 bases between them. The CDR3 totals 15 residues. Looked up from germline, CDR1 is PRHDT and CDR2 is FYEKMQ (reference sequence). CDR3 loop: CASSPAAFWSNEQFF. CDR3 in DNA: TGTGCCAGCAGCCCAGCGGCATTTTGGTCCAATGAGCAGTTCTTC.

The chain carries TRBV5-6 and TRBJ1-1, with D hard to call. Germline-derived CDR1 and CDR2 are SGHDT and YYEEEE. This CDR3 spans 12 amino acids. The V end was cut by 7 bases, the J end by 5 bases, with 12 bases between. The CDR3 nucleotides read TGTGCCAGCGGCGCCTCAGGAACTGAAGCTTTCTTT. Its protein product is CASGASGTEAFF.

This clone was detected only once. This chain joins TRBV6-5 and TRBJ1-6, with D unresolved. Looked up from germline, CDR1 is MNHEY and CDR2 is SVGAGI. There are 15 residues in the CDR3. V lost 6 bases and J lost 5, with 14 bases in between. The CDR3 nucleotides are TGTGCCAGCAGCCGAAGTCGGGAGGATAATTCACCCCTCCACTTT. Encoded protein: CASSRSREDNSPLHF.

The chain couples TRBV18 to TRBJ2-3; the match to TRBD1 covers 7 bases. The J segment lost 5 bases and the V segment lost 4 bases, leaving 3 bases of the junction unmatched. This CDR3 has 13 residues. CDR1 is KGHSH, CDR2 LQKENI, per germline. The CDR3 nucleotides read TGTGCCAGCTCACAAAGGGGGCTAGATACGCAGTATTTT. Encoded protein: CASSQRGLDTQYF.